Below are 5 T cell receptor beta chains sequenced from a single sample in a study of T-cell reconstitution after alpha-beta-depleted transplantation in children. Unique molecular identifiers were used to barcode this TCRbeta library. One entry per CDR3 protein, called by TCRdb with MiXCR from the PCR reads. The table records about 640,000 distinct CDR3 sequences, 10% to 15% of them present only once. Sequenced material: PBMCs, mostly from graft donor cells, taken 360 days after TCRalphabeta/CD19-depleted stem cell transplant. These receptors all come from a male patient aged 5 to 17 who had a stem cell transplant for acute myeloid leukemia, so the T cells may come from the graft donor.

This clonotype was counted only a few times. This sequence joins TRBV6-1 and TRBJ2-7, with 14 bases aligning to TRBD2. This CDR3 is 15 amino acids long. CDR1 and CDR2 from the germline V gene are MNHNS and SASEGT. V lost 6 bases and J lost 6; bases outside the gene matches: 7. The CDR3 coding sequence is TGTGCCAGCAGACGGTTAGGACTAGCGGGAGGCGAGCAGTACTTC. Protein sequence: CASRRLGLAGGEQYF.

For this clonotype: A read error may explain this, as a much larger clone is one base away. The conserved phenylalanine or tryptophan normally closing the CDR3 is absent here, so this likely arose from a read error. This sequence joins TRBV12-3 or TRBV12-4 and TRBJ1-5; no firm D call. The CDR3 runs 13 residues. V was pared by 3 bases and J by 0 bases, with 3 bases between. The CDR3 is CASSFTSNQPQHS. CDR3 DNA: TGTGCCAGCAGTTTCACTAGCAATCAGCCCCAGCATTCT.

This clonotype was observed a few times. A read error may account for a junction end that differs from germline. The chain links TRBV5-1 to TRBJ2-5; tentatively, D is TRBD2 (6 bases). The germline gives CDR1 SGHRS, CDR2 YFSETQ. The CDR3 consists of 12 residues. CDR3 nucleotide sequence: TGCGCCAGCAACTTGCGGGGAGAGACCCAGTACTTC. As protein: CASNLRGETQYF.

The chain couples TRBV20-1 to TRBJ2-7; 9 nucleotides align to TRBD2. The CDR3 has 14 amino acids. Germline trimming cut 6 bases from V and 3 bases from J; bases unmatched to any gene: 9. CDR1 is DFQATT, CDR2 SNEGSKA, per germline (reference sequence). DNA for the CDR3: TGCAGTGCCACCAGAGCGGGAGGCCTCTACGAGCAGTACTTC. Translation: CSATRAGGLYEQYF.

Only a few counts were recorded for this clonotype. The J gene is TRBJ2-1, the V gene TRBV29-1; 15 nucleotides align to TRBD2. The germline V gene encodes CDR1 SQVTM and CDR2 ANQGSEA. This CDR3 contains 18 residues. The J segment lost 6 bases and the V segment lost 4 bases, leaving 13 bases of the junction unmatched. This CDR3 reads CSVVKGLAGGYKGNEQFF. The CDR3 coding sequence is TGCAGCGTTGTAAAGGGACTAGCGGGAGGCTATAAGGGCAATGAGCAGTTCTTC.